The 14 T cell receptor beta chains below come from one sample, sequenced in a study of breast tumors, draining lymph nodes, adjacent tissues. Using its own MiXCR run on the multiplex PCR reads, TCRdb lists one record per CDR3 protein. The sample carries over 35,000 distinct CDR3 sequences, over 30% recorded once. Sequencing used breast tumor tissue. These receptors came from a female donor with breast cancer. Some clones in this sample may be carry-over from other donors' samples.

This clonotype was seen at least ten times. The CDR3 nucleotides read TGCAGTGCAGAGACCTCCTACGAGCAGTACTTC. This translates into CSAETSYEQYF. The J gene is TRBJ2-7, the V gene TRBV20-1; D is unclear. V was shortened by 6 bases and J by 0 bases, with 6 bases between the two germline ends. This CDR3 comprises 11 residues. CDR1 is DFQATT and CDR2 is SNEGSKA in the germline V gene (reference sequence).

This chain uses TRBV20-1 with TRBJ2-1, with 7 bases identical to TRBD2. CDR3 length equals 14 residues. The J segment lost 4 bases and the V segment lost 2 bases, leaving 5 bases of the junction unmatched. Germline V CDR1 and CDR2: DFQATT, SNEGSKA (reference sequence). CDR3 sequence: CSARLGLEYNEQFF. CDR3 bases: TGCAGTGCTAGATTAGGACTAGAGTACAATGAGCAGTTCTTC.

There are many counts of this clonotype. The J gene is TRBJ1-4, the V gene TRBV2; TRBD1 agrees at 7 bases. V trimming: 8 bases; J trimming: 0 bases; junction bases outside the gene matches: 9. Germline lookup yields CDR1 SNHLY and CDR2 FYNNEI. The CDR3 has 16 amino acids. The CDR3 DNA reads TGTGCCAGCGCTGAGGGACAGATTGCAACTAATGAAAAACTGTTTTTT. Encoded protein: CASAEGQIATNEKLFF.

The chain combines TRBV5-6 with TRBJ2-1; 14 nucleotides align to TRBD2. The V gene end was trimmed by 7 bases and the J gene end by 6 bases; junction bases not matched to a gene: 9. Germline CDR1 and CDR2: SGHDT and YYEEEE. There are 16 residues in the CDR3. The CDR3 DNA sequence: TGTGCCAGCGAACTGACTAGCGGGAGGGCCATCAATGAGCAGTTCTTC. Encoded protein: CASELTSGRAINEQFF.

Here the CDR3 reads CASKGGAVGNQPQHF. The CDR3 DNA sequence: TGTGCCAGCAAGGGGGGGGCTGTGGGCAATCAGCCCCAGCATTTT. The chain links TRBV28 to TRBJ1-5; a possible D gene is TRBD1 (6 bases). The length of the CDR3 is 15 residues. The ends were cut back, 7 bases at V and 2 bases at J, with 15 bases in the middle. Germline V gene lookup returns CDR1 MDHEN and CDR2 SYDVKM.

The chain has TRBV10-3 and TRBJ2-7; a possible D gene is TRBD1 (6 bases). Germline values: CDR1 ENHRY, CDR2 SYGVKD. CDR3 length: 11 residues. V lost 4 bases and J 7 bases, leaving 8 bases between the germline ends. CDR3 amino acids: CAISARGEQYF. In DNA form, the CDR3 reads TGTGCCATCAGTGCCAGGGGAGAGCAGTACTTC.

A word on this clonotype: A much bigger clone sits one base away, suggesting this may be a read error. The V call is TRBV7-9, the J call TRBJ1-2; D is perhaps TRBD1 (6 bases). CDR1 is SEHNR and CDR2 is FQNEAQ in the germline V gene (reference sequence). This CDR3 is 15 amino acids long. The CDR3 reads CPSSSPGTPNYGYTF. The CDR3 bases are TGTCCCAGCAGCTCCCCGGGGACACCCAACTATGGCTACACCTTC. The variable domain in full, with the rest retrieved from reference TRBV7-9 and TRBJ1-2, is DTGVSQNPRHKITKRGQNVTFRCDPISEHNRLYWYRQTLGQGPEFLTYFQNEAQLEKSRLLSDRFSAERPKGSFSTLEIQRTEQGDSAMYLCPSSSPGTPNYGYTFGSGTRLTVV.

This clonotype has at least ten counts. The rearrangement links TRBV20-1 to TRBJ1-5; D unclear. CDR1 and CDR2 (germline): DFQATT, SNEGSKA (reference sequence). The V end was cut by 1 base, the J end by 10 bases, with 11 bases between. This CDR3 is built from 12 residues. The CDR3: CSARGLMGPQHF. As DNA, the CDR3 is TGCAGTGCTAGAGGGCTTATGGGACCCCAGCATTTT.

The J gene is TRBJ2-7, the V gene TRBV9, with 10 bases fitting TRBD2. Germline CDR1 is SGDLS and CDR2 is YYNGEE. This CDR3 is built from 15 residues. The ends lost 4 bases at V and 0 bases at J; junction bases unmatched: 4. In DNA form, the CDR3 reads TGTGCCAGCAGCCCGGTAGCGGGGGGCTCCTACGAGCAGTACTTC. Amino acids: CASSPVAGGSYEQYF.

This clonotype has at least ten counts. The V call is TRBV6-2 or TRBV6-3, the J call TRBJ2-7; 8 bases map to TRBD1. The J segment lost 3 bases and the V segment lost 4 bases, leaving 2 bases of the junction unmatched. CDR1 and CDR2 from the germline V gene are MNHEY and SVGEGT. The CDR3 is made up of 13 amino acids. CDR3 amino acids: CASSSGTGYEQYF. In nucleotides, the CDR3 is TGTGCCAGCAGTTCCGGGACAGGCTACGAGCAGTACTTC.

The chain combines TRBV28 with TRBJ2-3; D call uncertain. CDR3 length: 14 residues. Trimming left V 4 bases short and J 1 base short, with 9 bases between. From germline, CDR1 is MDHEN and CDR2 SYDVKM. This CDR3 reads CASSWGSGTDTQYF. CDR3 bases: TGTGCCAGCAGTTGGGGTTCCGGCACAGATACGCAGTATTTT.

This clonotype was seen repeatedly, ten times or more. The J gene is TRBJ1-5, the V gene TRBV6-6; D might be TRBD1 (6 bases). This CDR3 has 17 residues. V lost 0 bases and J 7 bases, leaving 19 bases between the germline ends. Germline loops: CDR1 MNHNY, CDR2 SVGAGI (reference sequence). The CDR3 spells CASSYSRDILPRQPQHF. In DNA form, the CDR3 reads TGTGCCAGCAGTTACTCGAGGGACATTCTACCCAGGCAGCCCCAGCATTTT.

This clonotype has ten or more counts. V and J are TRBV5-1 and TRBJ2-7; TRBD2 matches at 7 bases. The germline V gene has CDR1 SGHRS and CDR2 YFSETQ. The ends lost 2 bases at V and 7 bases at J; junction bases unmatched: 6. The CDR3 is 13 amino acids. The DNA for the CDR3 is TGCGCCAGCAGCTTAGTACGGGGAGGGGAGCAGTACTTC. The encoded protein is CASSLVRGGEQYF. Filled out from reference TRBV5-1 and TRBJ2-7, the complete variable domain reads KAGVTQTPRYLIKTRGQQVTLSCSPISGHRSVSWYQQTPGQGLQFLFEYFSETQRNKGNFPGRFSGRQFSNSRSEMNVSTLELGDSALYLCASSLVRGGEQYFGPGTRLTVT.

This sequence joins TRBV14 and TRBJ2-7; D perhaps matches TRBD2 (6 bases). V was trimmed by 2 bases and J by 0 bases, leaving 14 bases between them. The CDR3 runs 16 residues. CDR1 SGHDN and CDR2 FVKESK come from the germline V gene. The CDR3 DNA is TGTGCCAGCAGCCAACACGGGAGTTTTCTCTCCTACGAGCAGTACTTC. The encoded protein is CASSQHGSFLSYEQYF.